This T cell receptor beta chain stems from a study of shared clonotypes between healthy human individuals (dated by TCRdb to between 2020 and 2021). Some background on the complete study: A couple of women and a few men aged 18 to 49 years were included in the cohort. Per donor, leukapheresis produced somewhere between about 0.94 and 9 billion PBMCs. The study deeply sequenced blood TCR repertoires of 5 or 6 healthy adults to estimate repertoire size and the extent of clonotype sharing between individuals. Per donor, three plates each were used for CD4 naive and CD4 memory, two for CD8 naive, and one for CD8 memory. Different laboratories and diverse techniques were used to prepare libraries and sequence TCR repertoires, to increase sequencing depth and limit assay-specific biases. Beyond this particular receptor, the publication reports: Sharing across a few donors was observed for about 4.8% of naive CD4, less than 4% of naive CD8, 2% to 2.5% of memory CD4, and over 0.3% of memory CD8 clonotypes. The small number of donors limited the genetic and exposure-history diversity represented. Pairwise subsampling indicated that sequencing depth was expected to affect the degree of clonotype sharing among donors. Sampling was restricted to blood, and TCR repertoires in tissues likely differ from the TCR repertoires found in blood. Naive subsets generally had larger estimated clonotype richness than memory subsets. Clonotypes shared by all four sorted-subset donors showed higher generation probabilities than non-shared clonotypes. Rarefaction of sorted-subset datasets indicated incomplete sequencing despite the large sequencing depth.

At the junction V is shortened by 4 bases and J by 1 base, with 7 bases in between. In the germline V gene (reference sequence), CDR1 corresponds to SEHNR and CDR2 to FQNEAQ. Inclusive of the bounding cysteine and phenylalanine, the CDR3 is 14 residues long. The kept DNA is CDR3 alone, 42 bases in frame from the first base. The donors were healthy, HIV-negative adults who had no recently reported acute infections or vaccinations. All donors were Caucasian adults living in Nashville, Tennessee, USA. CD4+ T cells were enriched through magnetic negative selection, after which naive cells were positively selected on CD45RA and the remaining negative fraction served as the memory subset. After blood collection by leukapheresis, PBMCs were isolated using Ficoll-Histopaque density gradient centrifugation and then cryopreserved in the vapor phase of liquid nitrogen. Analytical flow cytometry was used to check the purity and quantity of every magnetically sorted T cell population. Genomic DNA was isolated from each sorted fraction and quantified by UV absorbance on a Nanodrop 2000c.

Using the deep immunoSEQ assay, TCR CDR3 regions were amplified from genomic DNA by multiplex PCR. Extracted genomic DNA from each cell subset was distributed evenly across all wells of several immunoSEQ 96-well plates, and each plate was treated as a replicate. For sorted subsets, approximately 200 ng of genomic DNA, equivalent to around 30,000 T cell genomes, went into each replicate PCR. Purified libraries were quantified with a Qubit 3.0 fluorometer, sized on a Bioanalyzer 2100, and re-quantified with the KAPA Library Quantification kit. Each immunoSEQ 96-well plate was sequenced on its own single-read 150-cycle Illumina NextSeq 550 flow cell. The study's processing was this. Because the immunoSEQ output included only junctional sequences and no quality scores, the filtering could not be the same as the filtering used for full-length reads. To assign V/J genes and CDR3, sequences were annotated using PyIR, a Python wrapper for IgBLAST v1.9, with IMGT germline references. Any read was removed if the V/J assignment was weak (E-value above 1e-6), the CDR3 was missing, or the read contained stop codons, out-of-frame junctions, or ambiguous translated residues. V3J clonotypes were defined as sequences sharing an identical inferred V gene, J gene, and CDR3 amino acid sequence. The percentage overlap between two repertoires was calculated by dividing the number of shared unique clonotypes by the size of the smaller repertoire. Repertoire richness was assessed with RTK rarefaction, the Chao1 estimator, and Recon v2.1 estimates of unobserved clonotypes. Generation probabilities for all TCRbeta clonotypes obtained by the gDNA method from a handful of donors were computed using OLGA. TCRdb limited this immuneACCESS table to in-frame rearrangements with V and J called. A share of clones is missing; checked studies link under half to unresolved V genes, and the rest is unexplained. That table gives V, J and clone size, and the DNA gave D and trimming. The sample records 950,000 to 1,200,000 clones, approximately 80% of which are singletons. The ten largest make up approximately 0.9% of the sample.

Comments on this clone: The clone's antigen remains unknown. Qualities for individual bases were not recorded, and no much larger clone is one base off.

The source of this sequence is a man younger than 35 in good health. Some clones in this sample may be carry-over from other donors' samples. Sequencing was carried out using memory CD4+ T cells from PBMCs. Sample cell subset or site, as interpreted from the label and publication: CD45RA-negative fraction. The chain is made from TRBV7-9 and TRBJ2-2; the D gene is not confidently resolved. The bases read TGTGCCAGCAGCTCACGACAGAACACCGGGGAGCTGTTTTTT. It translates as CASSSRQNTGELFF.